This T cell receptor beta chain comes out of a study of T cells in narcolepsy. Study details: Healthy controls were enrolled alongside patients with narcolepsy type 1 or type 2.

In its sample, this clone was seen a few times. The antigen remains unidentified. The CDR3 covers 13 residues. Trimming removed 0 bases from V and 9 bases from J, with 10 bases in between. Per the germline V gene, CDR1 is SGDLS and CDR2 is YYNGEE. The study's findings and limits: No autoreactive T cell clone sequences appeared in some memory CD4+ repertoires. HCRT-specific and TRIB2-specific autoreactive clonotypes appeared among same-patient CSF and blood CD4+ clonotypes.

TCRdb's table, derived via immunoSEQ multiplex PCR, lists solely in-frame clones and lacks some. The table shows fewer than 40,000 clones, with approximately 78% occurring only once. The receptor's source is a human donor with narcolepsy. Input material: CD45RA- memory CD4+ T cells from PBMCs. This rearrangement joins TRBV9 to TRBJ2-1, with D possibly matching TRBD2 (5 bases). CDR3 sequence: CASSVATGSEQFF. CDR3 sequence (DNA): TGTGCCAGCAGCGTAGCTACGGGGAGTGAGCAGTTCTTC.